One sample yielded the 8 T cell receptor beta chains listed below, sequenced in a study of T cells after yellow fever vaccination. TCRdb redid the calling of the 5' RACE reads with MiXCR, one entry per CDR3 protein. This repertoire shows a few hundred thousand distinct CDR3 sequences, around 8.1% found once; its top ten account for approximately 15%. This sample comprised PBMCs, obtained approximately 47 days after the first yellow fever vaccination. All receptors derive from a man aged 18 to 30 who received the YFV17D yellow fever vaccine.

The CDR3 reads CASSLAGFGGYTF. DNA of the CDR3: TGTGCCAGCAGTTTAGCAGGGTTCGGTGGCTACACCTTC. This sequence joins TRBV12-3 or TRBV12-4 and TRBJ1-2; D not resolved. The V and J ends lost 0 bases and 7 bases respectively, with 9 bases between them. The length of the CDR3 is 13 residues.

This clonotype was seen more than once but under ten times. The chain joins TRBV12-3 or TRBV12-4 to TRBJ1-1; D is ambiguous. V was shortened by 7 bases and J by 1 base, with 16 bases between the two germline ends. The CDR3 is 15 amino acids. CDR3 sequence (DNA): TGTGCCAGCACCCAAAGGGAGCTGAGGAACACTGAAGCTTTCTTT. It is translated as CASTQRELRNTEAFF.

The table lists this clonotype with many counts. The chain is built from TRBV7-9 and TRBJ2-3, with D uncertain. Germline V lookup: CDR1 SEHNR, CDR2 FQNEAQ (reference sequence). The V and J ends lost 5 bases and 1 base respectively, with 7 bases between them. The CDR3 loop spans 13 amino acids. CDR3 in amino acids: CASSPEGTDTQYF. CDR3 coding DNA: TGTGCCAGCAGCCCGGAAGGCACAGATACGCAGTATTTT. Looking up the rest from reference TRBV7-9 and TRBJ2-3 gives the full variable domain: DTGVSQNPRHKITKRGQNVTFRCDPISEHNRLYWYRQTLGQGPEFLTYFQNEAQLEKSRLLSDRFSAERPKGSFSTLEIQRTEQGDSAMYLCASSPEGTDTQYFGPGTRLTVL.

This clonotype was seen only a few times. This sequence joins TRBV7-2 and TRBJ1-2, with D perhaps TRBD1 (5 bases). Trimming removed 5 bases at V and 2 bases at J, with 12 bases between. This CDR3 region has 14 residues. CDR1 and CDR2 (germline): SGHTA, FQGNSA. The CDR3: CASSPGRENYGYTF. DNA for the CDR3: TGTGCCAGCAGCCCGGGACGGGAGAACTATGGCTACACCTTC. Together with reference TRBV7-2 and TRBJ1-2, the CDR3 gives the full variable domain: GAGVSQSPSNKVTEKGKDVELRCDPISGHTALYWYRQSLGQGLEFLIYFQGNSAPDKSGLPSDRFSAERTGGSVSTLTIQRTQQEDSAVYLCASSPGRENYGYTFGSGTRLTVV.

The chain uses TRBV6-5 and TRBJ2-5, with 7 bases lining up with TRBD2. The junction had 3 bases not matched to a gene; V was cut back by 2 bases and J by 0 bases. Germline assignment: CDR1 MNHEY and CDR2 SVGAGI. This CDR3 contains 15 residues. The CDR3 DNA is TGTGCCAGCAGTTACGCGGGGGAGTACCAAGAGACCCAGTACTTC. It is translated as CASSYAGEYQETQYF.

The sample holds a few counts of this clonotype. The chain links TRBV20-1 to TRBJ1-2; D uncertain. CDR1 and CDR2 from the germline V gene are DFQATT and SNEGSKA (reference sequence). V was pared by 5 bases and J by 1 base, with 11 bases between. The CDR3 length is 13 residues. The CDR3 protein is CSASTPVNYGYTF. The CDR3 DNA is TGCAGTGCTTCGACACCTGTTAACTATGGCTACACCTTC.

At least ten counts were recorded for this clonotype. The rearrangement uses TRBV4-3 and TRBJ2-5; 13 nucleotides align to TRBD2. The CDR3 totals 16 residues. J gave up 2 bases and V 2 bases, and 2 bases lay outside the gene matches. Per germline, CDR1 LGHNA and CDR2 YSLEER. The CDR3 loop reads CASSQRTSGGQETQYF. The CDR3 bases are TGCGCCAGCAGCCAAAGGACTAGCGGGGGTCAAGAGACCCAGTACTTC.

The V call is TRBV5-4, the J call TRBJ2-7; 10 bases agree with TRBD1. Per germline, CDR1 SGHNT and CDR2 YYREEE (reference sequence). Trimming cost V 2 bases and J 6 bases; bases outside gene matches: 8. The CDR3 consists of 15 residues. CDR3 bases: TGTGCCAGCAGCTTAGGGACAGGGGTAGATCCCGAGCAGTACGTC. Amino acid sequence: CASSLGTGVDPEQYV.